The entry below describes one TCR beta chain. The sample originates from a study of T cells after somatic rescue of genetic block. V was pared by 2 bases and J by 0 bases, with 14 bases between. Per germline, CDR1 MDHEN and CDR2 SYDVKM. The CDR3 is 17 amino acids. Assay used: immunoSEQ multiplex PCR; TCRdb lists only in-frame clones, some missing. The sample lists more than 9,500 clones, 73% occurring once. This chain joins TRBV28 and TRBJ1-3; D is uncertain. The specimen was peripheral blood mononuclear cells (PBMCs). This TCR was recovered from a boy aged 10-17 years. The CDR3: CASSLIPGETSGNTIYF. The CDR3 bases are TGTGCCAGCAGTTTAATTCCCGGGGAGACCTCTGGAAACACCATATATTTT.